What follows are 4 T cell receptor beta chains derived from one specimen sequenced in a study of shared clonotypes between healthy human individuals. Produced via immunoSEQ multiplex PCR; TCRdb's table is partial and in-frame only. The repertoire holds approximately 2.5 million clones, roughly 93% seen once, with approximately 0.35% in the top ten. What was sequenced was naive CD4+ T cells from PBMCs. The subset: CD45RA+ positively selected. The receptor source for this set is a man between 18 and 29 years old in good health. Some clones in this sample may be carry-over from other donors' samples.

J is TRBJ1-1 and V is TRBV5-1; no reliable D call. The CDR3 is made up of 15 amino acids. CDR1 is SGHRS and CDR2 is YFSETQ in the germline V gene. Trimming took off 0 bases at V and 0 bases at J, with 9 bases between the two ends. The CDR3 sequence is CASSLVADLNTEAFF. CDR3 DNA sequence: TGCGCCAGCAGCTTGGTTGCGGATTTGAACACTGAAGCTTTCTTT.

This clone occurred once. CDR3 coding DNA: TGTGCCATCAGTGAGGGAGTTTTTGCCGGTGAAGCTTTCTTT. Translation gives CAISEGVFAGEAFF. V is TRBV10-3 and J is TRBJ1-1, with unresolved D. The CDR3 sequence is 14 residues long. The V and J ends lost 2 bases and 7 bases respectively, with 14 bases between them. In germline, CDR1 is ENHRY, CDR2 SYGVKD.

The chain employs TRBV6-5 and TRBJ2-5; D is undetermined. V gave up 1 base and J gave up 5 bases, with 8 bases separating them. Germline CDR1 is MNHEY and CDR2 is SVGAGI. This CDR3 spans 13 amino acids. CDR3 in amino acids: CASSYYGGETQYF. DNA of the CDR3: TGTGCCAGCAGTTACTATGGTGGGGAGACCCAGTACTTC.

The chain has TRBV28 and TRBJ2-7, with unresolved D. The CDR3 has 15 amino acids. Trimming left V 4 bases short and J 3 bases short, with 16 bases between. Germline V gives CDR1 MDHEN, CDR2 SYDVKM. The CDR3 region is CASSSPGGPGYEQYF. The CDR3 region has the DNA TGTGCCAGCAGTTCCCCTGGCGGACCAGGCTACGAGCAGTACTTC.